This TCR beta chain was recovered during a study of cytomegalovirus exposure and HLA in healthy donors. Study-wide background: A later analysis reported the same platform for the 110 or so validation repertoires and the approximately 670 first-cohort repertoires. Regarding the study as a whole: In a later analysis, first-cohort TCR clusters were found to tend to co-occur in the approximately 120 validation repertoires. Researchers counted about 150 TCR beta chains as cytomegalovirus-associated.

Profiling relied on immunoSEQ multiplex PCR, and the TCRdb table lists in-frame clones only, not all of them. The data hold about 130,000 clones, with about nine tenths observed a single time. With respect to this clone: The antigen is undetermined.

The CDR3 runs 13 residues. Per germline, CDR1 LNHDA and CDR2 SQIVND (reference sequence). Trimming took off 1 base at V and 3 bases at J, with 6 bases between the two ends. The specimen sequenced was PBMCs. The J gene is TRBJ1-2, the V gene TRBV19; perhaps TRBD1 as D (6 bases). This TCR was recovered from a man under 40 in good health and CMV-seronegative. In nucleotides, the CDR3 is TGTGCCAGTAGTATAGCAGGGGACTATGGCTACACCTTC. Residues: CASSIAGDYGYTF.